This section outlines one T cell receptor beta chain sequence together with its context. Its target is unknown. A constant-region primer served to make TCR beta cDNA from approximately 490 ng total RNA. Modified slightly, ARM-PCR produced TCR beta libraries over three nested multiplex PCR rounds. TRBV1-TRBV30 forward and Cbeta reverse primers drove the first two roughly 11-cycle rounds. TCRdb re-called the multiplex PCR reads with MiXCR, one entry per CDR3 protein. In the table there are about 75,000 distinct CDR3 sequences, about three quarters of which are singletons. This CDR3 region has 17 residues. Trimming shortened V by 3 bases and J by 0 bases, and 16 bases separated the two germline ends. Germline V gene data show CDR1 as SGHAT and CDR2 as FQNNGV. This entry comes from a study of tumor-infiltrating lymphocytes in primary liver carcinoma. Looking at the study overall: The study included patients who were men and women aged 30 to 69 years. Notes on the study in general: Tumor-adjacent and tumor-blood pairs shared less of their repertoires than tumor region pairs shared.

The approximately 17-32 mg bulk tissue piece was not sorted before simultaneous RNA and DNA extraction. Treatment of the patients' primary liver carcinoma consisted of surgical resection. Patients were chronically HBV-infected and treatment-naive. V is TRBV11-2 and J is TRBJ2-3; D is unclear. Sequencing was done on a sample of tumor-adjacent normal liver tissue. The receptor was isolated from a man in his forties or fifties with primary liver carcinoma and hepatitis B virus infection. Written as DNA, the CDR3 is TGTGCCAGCAGCTTCGGGCAGCGCCCAATGAGCACAGATACGCAGTATTTT. This encodes CASSFGQRPMSTDTQYF.